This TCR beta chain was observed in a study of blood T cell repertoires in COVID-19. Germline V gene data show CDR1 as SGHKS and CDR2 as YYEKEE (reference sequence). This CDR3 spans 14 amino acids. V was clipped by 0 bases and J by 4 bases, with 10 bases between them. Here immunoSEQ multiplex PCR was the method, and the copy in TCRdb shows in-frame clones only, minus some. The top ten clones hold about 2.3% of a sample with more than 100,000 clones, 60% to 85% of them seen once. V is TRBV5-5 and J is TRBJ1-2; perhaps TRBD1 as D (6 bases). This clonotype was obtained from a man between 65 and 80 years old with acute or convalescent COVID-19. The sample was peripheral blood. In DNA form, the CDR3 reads TGTGCCAGCAGCTTGGGGGGCAGGGGCTATGGCTACACCTTC. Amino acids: CASSLGGRGYGYTF.